The sequence of this T cell receptor beta chain was determined in a study of early T cells in non-severe SARS-CoV-2 infection. Germline V gene sequence: CDR1 LNHDA, CDR2 SQIVND (reference sequence). The CDR3 loop spans 16 amino acids. V was trimmed by 5 bases and J by 3 bases, leaving 20 bases between them. Study results and caveats: Matching against VDJdb likely underestimated virus-specific expansions, favoring anti-spike CD8.

This clonotype was observed a handful of times. Antigen: not known. TCRdb used MiXCR to reprocess the 5' RACE reads, holding one entry per CDR3 protein. Seen here are approximately 98,000 distinct CDR3 sequences, 9% to 14% observed once, and the top ten hold around 3.2%. The sample taken for sequencing was whole blood. This rearrangement joins TRBV19 to TRBJ2-7, with D hard to call. This clonotype was obtained from an adult who was a healthcare worker with PCR-confirmed SARS-CoV-2 infection or an uninfected control (not recorded which). Here the CDR3 DNA reads TGTGCCAGTAGTCCCAAAGGCCTTTTCTTCGACTACGAGCAGTACTTC. Translation gives CASSPKGLFFDYEQYF.